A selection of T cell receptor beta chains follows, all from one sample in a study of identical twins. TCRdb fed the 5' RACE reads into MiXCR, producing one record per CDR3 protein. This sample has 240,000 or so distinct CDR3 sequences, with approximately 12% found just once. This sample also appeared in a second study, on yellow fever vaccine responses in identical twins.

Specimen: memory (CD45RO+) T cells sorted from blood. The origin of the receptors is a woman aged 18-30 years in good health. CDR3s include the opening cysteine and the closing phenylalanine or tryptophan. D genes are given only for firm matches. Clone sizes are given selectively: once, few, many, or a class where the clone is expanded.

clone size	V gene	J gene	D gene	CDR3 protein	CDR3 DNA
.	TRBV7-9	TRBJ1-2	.	CASGGGRVNYGYTF	TGTGCCAGCGGGGGGGGACGGGTTAACTATGGCTACACCTTC
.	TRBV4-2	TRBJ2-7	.	CASSQDLRALRGAYF	TGTGCCAGCAGCCAAGACCTCCGAGCTCTTAGGGGGGCGTACTTC
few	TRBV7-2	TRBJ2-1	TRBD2	CASSLGLAGENEQFF	TGTGCCAGCAGCTTAGGACTAGCGGGAGAAAATGAGCAGTTCTTC
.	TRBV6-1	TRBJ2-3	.	CASSEARGFADTQYF	TGTGCCAGCAGTGAAGCTCGGGGGTTCGCAGATACGCAGTATTTT
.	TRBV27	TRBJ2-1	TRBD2	CASSHIGTSGGGEQFF	TGTGCCAGCAGTCACATCGGGACTAGCGGGGGTGGTGAGCAGTTCTTC
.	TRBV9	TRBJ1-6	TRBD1	CASSVEGQGNSPLHF	TGTGCCAGCAGCGTCGAGGGACAGGGGAATTCACCCCTCCACTTT
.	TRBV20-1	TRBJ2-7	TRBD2	CSARKAGRDEQYF	TGCAGTGCTAGAAAGGCGGGGAGGGACGAGCAGTACTTC
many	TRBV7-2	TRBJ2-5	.	CASSSTEGLETQYF	TGTGCCAGCAGCTCCACCGAAGGTCTCGAGACCCAGTACTTC
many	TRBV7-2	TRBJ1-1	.	CASSLGRVGTEAFF	TGTGCCAGCAGCTTAGGCAGGGTGGGGACTGAAGCTTTCTTT
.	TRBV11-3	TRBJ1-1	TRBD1	CASSPRDSTEAFF	TGTGCCAGCAGCCCGCGGGACAGCACTGAAGCTTTCTTT
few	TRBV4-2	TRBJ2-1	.	CASSQDGDFLNEQFF	TGTGCCAGCAGCCAAGATGGGGACTTCCTAAATGAGCAGTTCTTC
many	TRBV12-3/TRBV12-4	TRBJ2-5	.	CASSFEAGGRGETQYF	TGTGCCAGCAGTTTTGAGGCAGGGGGGCGCGGCGAGACCCAGTACTTC
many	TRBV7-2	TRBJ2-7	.	CASSLSSAAYEQYF	TGTGCCAGCAGCTTGTCGTCAGCCGCATACGAGCAGTACTTC
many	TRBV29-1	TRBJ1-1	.	CSLTPPGRENTEAFF	TGCAGCCTTACCCCACCAGGGCGTGAGAACACTGAAGCTTTCTTT
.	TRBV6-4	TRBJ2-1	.	CASSVAPGQGTGEQFF	TGTGCCAGCAGTGTCGCCCCGGGACAAGGTACAGGTGAGCAGTTCTTC
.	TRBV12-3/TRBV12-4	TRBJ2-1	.	CASSFSLASYNEQFF	TGTGCCAGCAGTTTTTCCCTAGCCTCCTACAATGAGCAGTTCTTC
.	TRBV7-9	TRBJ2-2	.	CASSLALGPSGELFF	TGTGCCAGCAGCTTAGCGCTTGGACCCAGTGGGGAGCTGTTTTTT
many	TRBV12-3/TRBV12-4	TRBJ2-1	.	CASSFRDIVYNEQFF	TGTGCCAGCAGTTTCCGGGATATTGTGTACAATGAGCAGTTCTTC
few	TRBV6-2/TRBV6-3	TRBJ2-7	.	CASKSPAGAVTSYEQYF	TGTGCCAGCAAATCCCCCGCGGGGGCTGTTACCTCCTACGAGCAGTACTTC